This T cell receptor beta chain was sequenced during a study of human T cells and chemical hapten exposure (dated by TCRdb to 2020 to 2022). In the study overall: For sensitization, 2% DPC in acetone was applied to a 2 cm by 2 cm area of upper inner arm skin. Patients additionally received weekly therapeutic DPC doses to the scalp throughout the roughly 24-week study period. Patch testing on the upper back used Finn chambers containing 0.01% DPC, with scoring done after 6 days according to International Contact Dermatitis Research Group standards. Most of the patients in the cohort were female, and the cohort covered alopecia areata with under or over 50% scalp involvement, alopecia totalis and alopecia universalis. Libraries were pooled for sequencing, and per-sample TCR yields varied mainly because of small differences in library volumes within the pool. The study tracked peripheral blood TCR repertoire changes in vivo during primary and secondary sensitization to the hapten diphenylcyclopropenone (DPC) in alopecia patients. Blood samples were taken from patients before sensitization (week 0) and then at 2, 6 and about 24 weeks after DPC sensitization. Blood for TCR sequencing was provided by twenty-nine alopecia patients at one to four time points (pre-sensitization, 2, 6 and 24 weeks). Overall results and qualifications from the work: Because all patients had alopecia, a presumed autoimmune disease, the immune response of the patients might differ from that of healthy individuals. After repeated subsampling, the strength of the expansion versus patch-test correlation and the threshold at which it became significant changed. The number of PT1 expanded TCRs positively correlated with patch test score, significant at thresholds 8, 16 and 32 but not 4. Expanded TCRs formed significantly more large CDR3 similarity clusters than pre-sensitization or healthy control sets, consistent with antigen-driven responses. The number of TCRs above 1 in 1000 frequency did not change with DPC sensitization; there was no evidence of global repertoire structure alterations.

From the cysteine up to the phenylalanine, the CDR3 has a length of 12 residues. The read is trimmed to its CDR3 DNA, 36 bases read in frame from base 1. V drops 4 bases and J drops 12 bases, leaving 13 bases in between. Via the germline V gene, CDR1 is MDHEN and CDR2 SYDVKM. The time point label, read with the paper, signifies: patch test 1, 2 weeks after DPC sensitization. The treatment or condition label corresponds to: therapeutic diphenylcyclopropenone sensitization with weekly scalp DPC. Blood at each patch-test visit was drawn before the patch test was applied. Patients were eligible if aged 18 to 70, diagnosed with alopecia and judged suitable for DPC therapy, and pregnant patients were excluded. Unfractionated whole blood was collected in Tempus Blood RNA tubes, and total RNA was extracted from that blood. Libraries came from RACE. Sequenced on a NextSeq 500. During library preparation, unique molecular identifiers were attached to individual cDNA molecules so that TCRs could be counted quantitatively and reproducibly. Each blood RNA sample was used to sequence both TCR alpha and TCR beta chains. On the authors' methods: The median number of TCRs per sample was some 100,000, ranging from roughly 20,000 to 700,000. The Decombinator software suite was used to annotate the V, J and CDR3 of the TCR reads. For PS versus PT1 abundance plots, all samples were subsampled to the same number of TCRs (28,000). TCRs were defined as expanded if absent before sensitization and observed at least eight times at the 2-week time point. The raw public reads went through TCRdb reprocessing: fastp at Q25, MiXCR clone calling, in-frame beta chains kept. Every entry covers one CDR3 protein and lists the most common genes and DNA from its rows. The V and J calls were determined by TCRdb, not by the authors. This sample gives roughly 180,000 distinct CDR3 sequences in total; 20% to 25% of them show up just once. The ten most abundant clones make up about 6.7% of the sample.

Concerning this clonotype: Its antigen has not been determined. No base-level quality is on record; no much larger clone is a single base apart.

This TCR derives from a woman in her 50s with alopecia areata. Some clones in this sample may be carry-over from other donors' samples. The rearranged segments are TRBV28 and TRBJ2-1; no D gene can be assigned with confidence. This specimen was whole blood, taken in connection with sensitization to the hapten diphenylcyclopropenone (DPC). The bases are TGTGCCAGCAGTTCTGGCTCCCTGAGGCAGTTCTTC. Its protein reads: CASSSGSLRQFF.